The entry below gives a single TCR beta chain sequence along with its context. Germline CDR1 is SNHLY and CDR2 is FYNNEI. Trimming cost V 5 bases and J 4 bases; bases outside gene matches: 5. The CDR3 is 14 residues long. The data were taken from a study of cytomegalovirus exposure and HLA in healthy donors. The PCR was carried out with 60 Vbeta primers and 13 Jbeta primers. Using immunoSEQ multiplex PCR, the repertoire was profiled, and TCRdb retains in-frame clones only, with some absent. The sample has 100,000 to 150,000 clones; around 72% are singletons. The V and J genes are TRBV2 and TRBJ2-3; 8 nucleotides align to TRBD2. Sequencing was performed on PBMCs. The source of this sequence is a man in his thirties or forties in good health and CMV-seronegative. CDR3 sequence reads: CASSRGTSADTQYF. The CDR3 DNA sequence: TGTGCCAGCAGTCGTGGGACTAGTGCAGATACGCAGTATTTT.